A single sample gave rise to the 8 T cell receptor beta chains below, sequenced in a study of HIV-infected patients and healthy controls. cDNA was made from around 0.45 ug RNA using alpha and beta constant primers. Each of the alpha and beta chains got its own library through chain-specific third strand synthesis with indices. TCRdb processed the 5' RACE reads anew with MiXCR; each CDR3 protein has one entry. Of under 15,000 distinct CDR3 sequences in the sample, just over 5% were seen once. All unsorted peripheral T cells were captured because whole blood was used without fractionation. Sequencing used blood. The receptors shown here come from an adult in good health.

This clonotype was seen at least ten times. This chain connects TRBV7-6 to TRBJ2-1; TRBD2 aligns across 8 bases. V shed 4 bases and J 10 bases; nucleotides not matched to a gene: 6. The CDR3 is 13 residues long. From germline, CDR1 is SGHVS and CDR2 FNYEAQ. The CDR3 DNA is TGTGCCAGCAGCTACAGACTAGCGAACGAGCAGTTCTTC. Its protein is CASSYRLANEQFF.

This clonotype was counted ten times or more. This chain joins TRBV9 and TRBJ2-7; 9 bases match TRBD1. The CDR3 is made up of 14 amino acids. With V trimmed by 3 bases and J by 10 bases, 11 bases remained unmatched. Germline V gene sequence: CDR1 SGDLS, CDR2 YYNGEE. The CDR3 coding sequence is TGTGCCAGCAGCGGTCCGGGACAGGGCCCTCCCCAGTACTTC. The encoded protein is CASSGPGQGPPQYF.

This clonotype is deemed medium-sized. The V call is TRBV3-1, the J call TRBJ1-1; the match to TRBD1 covers 8 bases. The germline V gene has CDR1 LGHDT and CDR2 YNNKEL (reference sequence). V was clipped by 3 bases and J by 5 bases; unmatched bases: 8. There are 15 residues in the CDR3. DNA for the CDR3: TGTGCCAGCAGCCATGCCAGACAGGGGAGAACTGAAGCTTTCTTT. The encoded protein is CASSHARQGRTEAFF.

By sample fraction, this clonotype is medium-sized. This chain links TRBV5-1 with TRBJ2-7; D might be TRBD1 or TRBD2, each matching 6 bases. In germline, CDR1 is SGHRS, CDR2 YFSETQ. The V and J ends lost 4 bases and 2 bases respectively, with 16 bases between them. The CDR3 covers 15 residues. Written as DNA, the CDR3 is TGCGCCAGCAGCAAGGGGGGTGGGTCCACCTACGAGCAGTACTTC. Its translation is CASSKGGGSTYEQYF. The whole variable domain, remainder taken from reference TRBV5-1 and TRBJ2-7, is KAGVTQTPRYLIKTRGQQVTLSCSPISGHRSVSWYQQTPGQGLQFLFEYFSETQRNKGNFPGRFSGRQFSNSRSEMNVSTLELGDSALYLCASSKGGGSTYEQYFGPGTRLTVT.

This clonotype is deemed medium-sized. V usage is TRBV12-3 or TRBV12-4 and J usage is TRBJ2-6; no definite D call. CDR3 length: 15 residues. The V end lost 5 bases, the J end lost 1 base, and 9 bases lay between the germline ends. As DNA, the CDR3 is TGTGCCAGCAGTCCCCCCGGGTCTGGGGCCAACGTCCTGACTTTC. This sequence encodes CASSPPGSGANVLTF.

The table lists this clonotype with many counts. The rearrangement uses TRBV29-1 and TRBJ1-2; possibly TRBD1 for D (6 bases). V lost 3 bases to trimming and J lost 4 bases, with 12 bases between them. This CDR3 has 13 residues. The germline gives CDR1 SQVTM, CDR2 ANQGSEA. The DNA of the CDR3 is TGCAGCGTTGATTGGCAGGGGAGCTATGGCTACACCTTC. Its protein product is CSVDWQGSYGYTF.

V is TRBV6-5 and J is TRBJ1-4; TRBD1 might be the D (6 bases). This CDR3 is built from 15 residues. Trimming shortened V by 2 bases and J by 7 bases, and 14 bases separated the two germline ends. Per germline, CDR1 MNHEY and CDR2 SVGAGI. CDR3 DNA: TGTGCCAGCAGTTACCAACAGGGAAGGAGTGAAAAACTGTTTTTT. Translated, it gives CASSYQQGRSEKLFF.

This clonotype is medium-sized by share. The chain is built from TRBV5-1 and TRBJ2-3; D possibly corresponds to TRBD1 (7 bases). Deletions cut 0 bases from V and 1 base from J, with 9 bases between. The CDR3 has 15 residues. Germline V CDR1 and CDR2: SGHRS, YFSETQ. CDR3 sequence (DNA): TGCGCCAGCAGCTTGGGCAGGGGGGGCACAGATACGCAGTATTTT. Translated: CASSLGRGGTDTQYF. The variable domain in full, with the rest retrieved from reference TRBV5-1 and TRBJ2-3, is KAGVTQTPRYLIKTRGQQVTLSCSPISGHRSVSWYQQTPGQGLQFLFEYFSETQRNKGNFPGRFSGRQFSNSRSEMNVSTLELGDSALYLCASSLGRGGTDTQYFGPGTRLTVL.